Given below is one T cell receptor beta chain in context. Its antigen is as yet unknown. The germline V gene encodes CDR1 LNHNV and CDR2 YYDKDF (reference sequence). The V and J ends lost 0 bases and 1 base respectively, with 14 bases between them. The CDR3 runs to 17 residues. The data belong to a study of graft-versus-host responses after intestinal transplantation. Study-wide results and limits: Declines in HvG clones occurring early post-transplant were associated with peak circulating GvH clone levels. GvH clones detected in recipient marrow included some appearing first in ileum or blood.

Assay: immunoSEQ multiplex PCR; the TCRdb copy retains only in-frame clones and omits some. The sample consists of just under 100,000 clones, 80% to 95% of them appearing once. V usage is TRBV15 and J usage is TRBJ2-3; D ambiguous. This receptor was identified in a human patient who received an intestinal transplant, so some T cells may come from the graft donor. Source: PBMCs, taken about 460 days after intestinal transplant. The CDR3 is CATSREELPLGTDTQYF. The CDR3 DNA reads as TGTGCCACCAGCAGAGAGGAACTCCCCCTGGGCACAGATACGCAGTATTTT.